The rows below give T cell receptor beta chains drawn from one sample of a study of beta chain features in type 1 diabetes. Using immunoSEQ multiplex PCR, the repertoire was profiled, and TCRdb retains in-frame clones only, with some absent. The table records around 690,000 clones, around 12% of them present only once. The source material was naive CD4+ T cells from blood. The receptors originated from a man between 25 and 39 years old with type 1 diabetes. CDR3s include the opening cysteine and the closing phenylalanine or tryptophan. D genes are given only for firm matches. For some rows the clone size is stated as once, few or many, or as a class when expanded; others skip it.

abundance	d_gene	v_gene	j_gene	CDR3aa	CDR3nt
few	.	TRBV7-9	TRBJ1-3	CAVTVSGNTIYF	TGTGCCGTTACAGTTTCTGGAAACACCATATATTTT
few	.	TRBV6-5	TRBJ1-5	CASSYSGRDQPQHF	TGTGCCAGCAGTTACTCGGGCCGGGATCAGCCCCAGCATTTT
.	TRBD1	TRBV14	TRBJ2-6	CASSQRQGSGANVLTF	TGTGCCAGCAGCCAGAGACAGGGCTCTGGGGCCAACGTCCTGACTTTC
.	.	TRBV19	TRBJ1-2	CASSIEAGYGYTF	TGTGCCAGTAGTATAGAAGCTGGCTATGGCTACACCTTC
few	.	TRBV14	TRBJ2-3	CASSRRGLSTDTQYF	TGTGCCAGCAGCCGTCGAGGACTTAGCACAGATACGCAGTATTTT
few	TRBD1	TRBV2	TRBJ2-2	CASSDRTGSSNTGELFF	TGTGCCAGCAGTGATCGGACAGGTTCTTCGAACACCGGGGAGCTGTTTTTT
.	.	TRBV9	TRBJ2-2	CASSVYTGELFF	TGTGCCAGCAGCGTATACACCGGGGAGCTGTTTTTT
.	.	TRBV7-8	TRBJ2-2	CASSLFGELFF	TGTGCCAGCAGCTTATTTGGGGAGCTGTTTTTT
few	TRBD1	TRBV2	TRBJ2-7	CASSLDREVDEQYF	TGTGCCAGCAGTCTGGACAGGGAGGTCGACGAGCAGTACTTC
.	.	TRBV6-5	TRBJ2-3	CASQGGDTQYF	TGTGCCAGCCAAGGCGGGGATACGCAGTATTTT
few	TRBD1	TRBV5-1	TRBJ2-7	CASSRTGDSSYEQYF	TGCGCCAGCAGCCGTACCGGGGACAGTTCCTACGAGCAGTACTTC
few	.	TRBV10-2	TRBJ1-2	CASSWTDEYGYTF	TGCGCCAGCAGTTGGACGGACGAATATGGCTACACCTTC
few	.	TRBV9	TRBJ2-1	CASSVGQGNEQFF	TGTGCCAGCAGCGTAGGTCAGGGCAATGAGCAGTTCTTC
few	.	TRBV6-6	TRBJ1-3	CASSYLETGNTIYF	TGTGCCAGCAGTTACCTAGAGACTGGAAACACCATATATTTT